This T cell receptor (beta chain) was captured in a study of regulatory T cells in long-lasting Graves disease (dated by TCRdb to the early 2020s). Regarding the complete study: In the newly diagnosed Graves' disease group, patients had been taking antithyroid drugs for less than 3 months. Persistent Graves' disease patients were compared with newly diagnosed Graves' disease patients by peripheral blood TCR sequencing and RNA sequencing. The study took place in China and was registered as a clinical trial. A total of 33 samples were covered by TCR sequencing, comprising 13 persistent and 20 or so newly diagnosed Graves' disease patients.

This clonotype was seen ten or more times. What antigen it recognizes has not been identified. Base-call qualities are not available, and no considerably larger clone is one nucleotide away. The full study reports these points: Preferential use of TRBV28, TRBJ1-2 and TRBJ2-5 was observed in persistent disease, whereas TRBV20-1 and TRBJ2-1 were favored in newly diagnosed disease. Sequencing and analysis were restricted to the TCR beta chain. The authors noted that the small sample size was a limitation that may lower accuracy. Lower TCR Shannon entropy and fewer highly expanded clones were observed in persistent Graves' disease patients than in newly diagnosed patients, which suggested clonal expansion. Patients with persistent disease shared more public clonotypes (about 2,500) than newly diagnosed patients did (around 1,000). Because the primary lesion, thyroid tissue, could not be accessed, the study looked at peripheral blood alone.

Libraries were prepared through multiplex PCR. Sequenced on an Illumina HiSeq 4000. CDR3 regions were amplified by Arm-PCR with iRepertoire HTBI primers to construct TCR beta libraries. Gel purification was performed on PCR products prior to sequencing. Turning to the authors' computational methods: Gene usage analysis of CDR3 amino acid clonotypes used the approximately 62 TRBV and 11 to 15 TRBJ segments found across samples. Filtered high-quality paired reads were merged into contigs using COPE and FqMerger. BLAST was used to align contigs to IMGT TRBV, TRBD and TRBJ reference genes, and CDR3 was defined according to IMGT. Highly expanded clones were defined as clonotypes with a frequency above 0.1%. Shannon entropy served as the measure of repertoire diversity, while the Gini coefficient captured V-J evenness. Clonotypes shared by more than one individual were considered public. TCRdb applied fastp at Q25 and MiXCR to the public reads, then kept only in-frame beta chains. Records with the same CDR3 protein are collapsed into one entry carrying the most frequent genes and DNA. TCRdb, not the original authors, processed these V and J calls. This sample holds about 460,000 distinct CDR3 sequences; approximately 14% were observed only once. Of the sample, approximately 15% is held by the ten largest clones.

This specimen's time point label, per the study, means: newly diagnosed GD, antithyroid drugs for less than 3 months. RNA was extracted from PBMCs in TRIzol for both TCR sequencing and RNA sequencing. Graves' disease was diagnosed according to American Thyroid Association guidelines. Patients for the study were recruited at an endocrinology department in Xi'an, China. From each patient, about 9.7 milliliters of peripheral blood was collected into an EDTA anticoagulant tube. Ficoll Paque Plus density gradient separation was used to isolate PBMCs, and no further T cell sorting was performed. An Agilent 2100 Bioanalyzer and agarose gel were used to assess RNA quality, and a NanoDrop 2000 was used to measure RNA concentration. The CDR3 has 16 amino acids, counting the end cysteine and phenylalanine. Only the CDR3 region is kept as DNA, spanning 48 bases read in frame from base 1. Deletion took 1 base off V and 0 bases off J, with a span of 11 bases between the germline ends.

These same records also appear under a second study, on T cells in Graves' hyperthyroidism and ophthalmopathy. Per that second paper: Graves' hyperthyroidism was defined as stable when no progression to ophthalmopathy occurred over 18 months of follow-up. Hyperthyroidism patients were newly diagnosed, had a disease duration of under 2 months, and were aged 18 to 65 years. Patients with uncontrolled infections, other autoimmune diseases, pregnancy or lactation were excluded. Diagnoses were based on clinical symptoms, serum thyroxine and TRAb, thyroid ultrasound and orbital computed tomography. For the first round of RT-PCR on the TCR CDR3, the HTBI primer set was used together with the Qiagen OneStep RT-PCR kit. Most expanded thyroid clonotypes (frequency above 0.001) were also found in blood, which suggests that blood repertoires may mirror thyroid immune responses. Ophthalmopathy was separated from stable hyperthyroidism by a 13 V-J signature model, with about 86% sensitivity and roughly 81% specificity obtained in cross-validation and 80%/75% obtained in testing. In validation, the model predicted progression to ophthalmopathy with roughly 70% sensitivity and 72% to 85% specificity, a median of around six months before onset. To identify TCR V-J signatures that set the groups apart, the researchers used a discovery cohort of 95 to 100 patients, made up of roughly 40 with Graves' ophthalmopathy and 57 with stable Graves' hyperthyroidism. Prospective prediction of ophthalmopathy was tested in an independent validation cohort consisting of about 20 hyperthyroidism patients and over 15 patients who later progressed to ophthalmopathy. The 100 discovery patients were divided at random into training and test sets in a 7:3 ratio. In roughly six Graves' hyperthyroidism patients, the study also compared T-cell repertoires from thyroid tissue with T-cell repertoires from blood. Following sampling, methimazole starting at 30 mg daily was given to hyperthyroidism patients, and high-dose intravenous methylprednisolone was given to ophthalmopathy patients. Libraries were constructed in a second round of multiplex PCR, after which size selection and purification were carried out. Paired-end sequencing of the libraries was performed with 100 bp reads on an Illumina HiSeq2000. SOAPnuke was used to process the raw data, with reads discarded if the reads contained adapters or uncalled bases, had a mean Phred below 15, or lacked an exact constant-primer or identifier match. High-quality paired reads were merged with COPE v1.2.5, and unique nucleotide sequences were defined as clonotypes. MiTCR v1.1 was used to align the clonotypes against IMGT TRBV, TRBD and TRBJ reference segments. The analysis was restricted to V-J combinations with a frequency above 0.0001, which together covered 99.2% of the repertoires. The TCS score was defined as the ratio of F50 (clonal expansion) to E x V (chaos), calculated using BLOSUM62-based TCRdist between CDR3 peptides within each V-J. Welch's t-statistics and random forest reduced around 510 V-J features to 10 to 15, which were used in a naive Bayes classifier (R e1071). Sample size was not statistically predetermined, and investigators were not blinded to group allocation. TCR Vbeta CDR3 sequencing of 135 peripheral blood samples (over 40 ophthalmopathy, 75 hyperthyroidism and around 17 progressor patients) is reported in the paper.

This sample comprised peripheral blood mononuclear cells (PBMCs), obtained at new diagnosis, from a patient treated with antithyroid drugs. This TCR was sampled from a woman aged 50 to 60 with Graves disease. Donor details come from another sample of the same person, matched by shared clones. Recombination joined TRBV12-3 or TRBV12-4 with TRBJ2-3; too little of a D gene remains to name it. The CDR3 has the sequence CASSLGAATSTDTQYF. The sequenced DNA: TGTGCCAGCAGTTTAGGGGCCGCCACTAGCACAGATACGCAGTATTTT.